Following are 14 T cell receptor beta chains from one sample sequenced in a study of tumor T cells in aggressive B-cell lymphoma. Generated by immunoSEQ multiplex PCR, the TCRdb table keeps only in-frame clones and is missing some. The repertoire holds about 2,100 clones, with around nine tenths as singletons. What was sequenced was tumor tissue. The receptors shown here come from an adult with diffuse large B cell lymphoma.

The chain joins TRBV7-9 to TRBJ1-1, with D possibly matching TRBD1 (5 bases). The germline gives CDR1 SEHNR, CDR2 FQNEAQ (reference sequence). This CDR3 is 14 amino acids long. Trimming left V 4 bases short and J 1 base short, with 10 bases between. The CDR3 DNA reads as TGTGCCAGCAGCTGGTCGGGGGAGAACACTGAAGCTTTCTTT. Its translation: CASSWSGENTEAFF.

For the CDR3, the DNA is TGTGCCAGCAGCGTAGAGCCCTCCGGAGCAGCACTATATGGCTACACCTTC. Its translation is CASSVEPSGAALYGYTF. V gene TRBV9 combines with J gene TRBJ1-2, with D unresolved. From germline, CDR1 is SGDLS and CDR2 YYNGEE. Trimming left V 0 bases short and J 5 bases short, with 20 bases between. CDR3 length: 17 residues.

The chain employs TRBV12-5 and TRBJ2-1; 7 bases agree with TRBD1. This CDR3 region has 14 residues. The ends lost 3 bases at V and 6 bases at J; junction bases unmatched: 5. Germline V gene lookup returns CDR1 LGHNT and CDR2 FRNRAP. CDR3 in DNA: TGTGCTAGTGGTTTCGGGACAGACCTCAATGAGCAGTTCTTC. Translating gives CASGFGTDLNEQFF.

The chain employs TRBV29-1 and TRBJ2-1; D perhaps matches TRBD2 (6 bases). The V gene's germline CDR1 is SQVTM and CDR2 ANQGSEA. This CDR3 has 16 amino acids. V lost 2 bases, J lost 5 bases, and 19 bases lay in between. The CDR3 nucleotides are TGCAGCGTTGAAAAGGAGGGAGGTCTGATTGACAATGAGCAGTTCTTC. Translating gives CSVEKEGGLIDNEQFF.

The CDR3 region is CASSQLPTGNTIYF. CDR3 coding DNA: TGTGCCAGCTCACAACTTCCTACTGGAAACACCATATATTTT. The chain uses TRBV18 and TRBJ1-3; D gene ambiguous. This CDR3 spans 14 amino acids. Trimming left V 4 bases short and J 2 bases short, with 9 bases between. The V gene's germline CDR1 is KGHSH and CDR2 LQKENI.

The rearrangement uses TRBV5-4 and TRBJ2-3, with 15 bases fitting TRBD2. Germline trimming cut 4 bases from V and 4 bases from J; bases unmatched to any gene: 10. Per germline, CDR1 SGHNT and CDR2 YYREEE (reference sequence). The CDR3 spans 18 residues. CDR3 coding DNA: TGTGCCAGCAGCATAGGACTAGCGGGAGGGCCTCTCTCAGATACGCAGTATTTT. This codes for CASSIGLAGGPLSDTQYF. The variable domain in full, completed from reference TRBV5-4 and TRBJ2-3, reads ETGVTQSPTHLIKTRGQQVTLRCSSQSGHNTVSWYQQALGQGPQFIFQYYREEENGRGNFPPRFSGLQFPNYSSELNVNALELDDSALYLCASSIGLAGGPLSDTQYFGPGTRLTVL.

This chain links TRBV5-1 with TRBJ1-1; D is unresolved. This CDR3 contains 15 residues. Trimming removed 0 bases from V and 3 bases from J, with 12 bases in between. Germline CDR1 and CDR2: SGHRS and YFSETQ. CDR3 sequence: CASSLEGLRDTEAFF. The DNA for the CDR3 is TGCGCCAGCAGCTTGGAAGGCCTACGGGACACTGAAGCTTTCTTT.

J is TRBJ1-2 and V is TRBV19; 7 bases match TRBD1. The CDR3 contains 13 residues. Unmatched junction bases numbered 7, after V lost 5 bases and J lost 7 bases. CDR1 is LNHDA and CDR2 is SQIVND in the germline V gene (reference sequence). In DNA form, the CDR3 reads TGTGCCAGTAGTGGGACGACAGGGACTGGCTACACCTTC. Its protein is CASSGTTGTGYTF.

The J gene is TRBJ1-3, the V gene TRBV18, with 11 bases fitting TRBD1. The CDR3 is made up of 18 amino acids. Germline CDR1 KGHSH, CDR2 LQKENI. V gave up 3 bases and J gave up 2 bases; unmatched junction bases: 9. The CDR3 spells CASSPKSPGQGAGNTIYF. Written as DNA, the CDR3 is TGTGCCAGCTCACCTAAGAGCCCGGGACAGGGGGCTGGAAACACCATATATTTT.

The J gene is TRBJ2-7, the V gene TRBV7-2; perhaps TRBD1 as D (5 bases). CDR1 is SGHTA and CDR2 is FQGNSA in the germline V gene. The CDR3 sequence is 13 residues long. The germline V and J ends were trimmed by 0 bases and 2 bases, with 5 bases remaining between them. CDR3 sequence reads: CASSLATAYEQYF. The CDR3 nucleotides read TGTGCCAGCAGCTTAGCGACAGCCTACGAGCAGTACTTC.

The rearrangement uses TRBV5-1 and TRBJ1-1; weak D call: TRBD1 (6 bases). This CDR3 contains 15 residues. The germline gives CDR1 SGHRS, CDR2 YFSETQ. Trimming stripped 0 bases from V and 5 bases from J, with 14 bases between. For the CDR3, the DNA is TGCGCCAGCAGCTTGGAGAGGGGGTCTCGTACTGAAGCTTTCTTT. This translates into CASSLERGSRTEAFF.

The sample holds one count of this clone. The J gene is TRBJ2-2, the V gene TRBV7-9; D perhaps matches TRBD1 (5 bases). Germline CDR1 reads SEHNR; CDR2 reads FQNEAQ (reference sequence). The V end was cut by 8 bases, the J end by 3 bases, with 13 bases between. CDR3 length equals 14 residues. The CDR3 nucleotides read TGTGCCAGCTTAGGGGAAGTGTACACCGGGGAGCTGTTTTTT. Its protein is CASLGEVYTGELFF.

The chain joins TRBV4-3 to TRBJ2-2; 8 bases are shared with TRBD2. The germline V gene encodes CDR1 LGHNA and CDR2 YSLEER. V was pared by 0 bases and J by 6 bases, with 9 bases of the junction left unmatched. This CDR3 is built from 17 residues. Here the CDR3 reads CASSQEGSGSWAGELFF. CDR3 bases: TGCGCCAGCAGCCAAGAAGGAAGCGGGAGTTGGGCCGGGGAGCTGTTTTTT.

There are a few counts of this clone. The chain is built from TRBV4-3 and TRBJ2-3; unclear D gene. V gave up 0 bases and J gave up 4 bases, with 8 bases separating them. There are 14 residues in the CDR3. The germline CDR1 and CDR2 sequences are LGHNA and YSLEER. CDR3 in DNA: TGCGCCAGCAGCCAAGATAGTTTGCCAGATACGCAGTATTTT. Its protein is CASSQDSLPDTQYF.